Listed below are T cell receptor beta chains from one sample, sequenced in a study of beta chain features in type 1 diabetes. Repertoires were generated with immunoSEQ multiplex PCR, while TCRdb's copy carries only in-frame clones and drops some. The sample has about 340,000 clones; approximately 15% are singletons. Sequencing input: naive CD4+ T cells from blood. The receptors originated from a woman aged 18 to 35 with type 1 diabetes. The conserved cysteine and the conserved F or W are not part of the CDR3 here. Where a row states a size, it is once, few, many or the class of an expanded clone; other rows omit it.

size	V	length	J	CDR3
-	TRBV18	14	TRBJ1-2	ASSPTLDRSNYGYT
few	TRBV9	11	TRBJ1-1	ASSATGNTEAF
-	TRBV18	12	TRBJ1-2	ASSPAGIDYGYT
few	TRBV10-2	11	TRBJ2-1	ASSDGGRNEQF
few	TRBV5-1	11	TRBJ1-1	ASSLWGEGGAF
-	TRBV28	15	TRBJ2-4	ASSLNVGSGAKNIQY
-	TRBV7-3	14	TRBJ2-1	ASSGTAGGTDNEQF
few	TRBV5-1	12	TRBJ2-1	ASSLRGVYNEQF
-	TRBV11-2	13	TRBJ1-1	ASSLPRTVNTEAF
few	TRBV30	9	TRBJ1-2	ARAGYFGYT
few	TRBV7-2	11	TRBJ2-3	ASSLGQEGTQY
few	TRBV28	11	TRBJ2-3	ATNNRDRDTQY
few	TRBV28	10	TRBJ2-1	ASNRKGNEQF
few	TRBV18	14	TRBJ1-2	ASSPSGQQGNYGYT
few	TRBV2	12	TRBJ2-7	ASSDQGSEYEQY
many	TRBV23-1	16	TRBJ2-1	ASSHSRGLGPADNEQF
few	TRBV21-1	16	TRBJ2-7	ASSSKRGPDRSGYEQY
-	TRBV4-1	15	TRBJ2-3	ASSQDGAGELTDTQY
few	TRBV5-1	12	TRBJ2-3	ASSLGGRADTQY
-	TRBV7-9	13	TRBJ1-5	ASSSQQGANQPQH